One T cell receptor beta chain is described in this entry. Its antigen remains unknown. What was amplified from RNA transcripts were TCR beta CDR3 regions. The TCR CDR3 was amplified in a first-round RT-PCR using the HTBI primer set. MiXCR, run by TCRdb on the multiplex PCR reads, gives a single entry per CDR3 protein. The sample lists 750,000 to 950,000 distinct CDR3 sequences, roughly 40% occurring once. This specimen belongs to a study of T cells in Graves' hyperthyroidism and ophthalmopathy. The wider study: Sampling of peripheral blood happened at initial diagnosis, prior to any treatment. Findings and caveats of the study: Blood samples included most of the expanded thyroid clonotypes exceeding 0.001.

Germline V gene lookup returns CDR1 SGDLS and CDR2 YYNGEE. The CDR3 loop spans 17 amino acids. V was shortened by 0 bases and J by 8 bases, with 20 bases between the two germline ends. Patients aged 18 to 65 with hyperthyroidism were newly diagnosed, with duration under 2 months. Patients having uncontrolled infection, another autoimmune disease, pregnancy or lactation were not included. The chain couples TRBV9 to TRBJ1-4; D is uncertain. The receptor's source is a man between 18 and 29 years old with Graves' hyperthyroidism. The specimen sequenced was blood. Here the CDR3 reads CASSVEGGSVVEEKLFF. In nucleotides, the CDR3 is TGTGCCAGCAGCGTAGAGGGAGGTTCCGTCGTTGAGGAAAAACTGTTTTTT.